The source of this T cell receptor (beta chain) is a study of Tregs in tolerant kidney transplant recipients. General study results and limits: This study did not directly address biological reproducibility.

Repertoires were generated with immunoSEQ multiplex PCR, while TCRdb's copy carries only in-frame clones and drops some. The profile covers over 50,000 clones, with around 80% appearing a single time and about 5% taken by the ten largest. Per germline, CDR1 SGHDT and CDR2 YYEEEE. Between the trimmed V and J ends, which lost 4 bases and 1 base, there was a span of 11 bases. The CDR3 is 15 residues long. About this clone: Its antigen is not known.

The sequence came from a human donor in good health. The chain recombines TRBV5-6 with TRBJ1-4; D may be TRBD1 (5 bases). The sample comprised CD4+ T cells from blood. The CDR3 protein is CASSPRGGTNEKLFF. The CDR3 DNA follows: TGTGCCAGCAGCCCCCGTGGGGGAACTAATGAAAAACTGTTTTTT.